This TCR beta chain comes out of a study of CD8+CD57+ T cells in acquired aplastic anemia. The V gene lost 3 bases and the J gene lost 0 bases, with 13 bases spanning the gap. Germline assignment: CDR1 SGDLS and CDR2 YYNGEE. The CDR3 totals 16 residues. TCR beta VDJ and CDR3 were profiled, and genomic DNA was the template. TCRdb independently ran MiXCR on the reads; one entry per CDR3 protein. The sample has hundreds of thousands of distinct CDR3 sequences, around 43% seen once. An expansion of CD8+CD57+ cells by flow cytometry had been shown in patients chosen for sequencing. Each patient gave a blood sample that was collected before any therapy had been received. This clonotype was picked up many times.

Sequenced input: sorted CD4+, CD8+, or CD8+CD57+ T cells (not recorded which) from PBMCs. The chain recombines TRBV9 with TRBJ2-1; D might be TRBD1 (7 bases). The clonotype was recovered from a human donor with aplastic anemia. CDR3 bases: TGTGCCAGCAGCGGCGGGACAGAAAGCTCCTACAATGAGCAGTTCTTC. It codes for CASSGGTESSYNEQFF.